A selection of T cell receptor beta chains follows, all from one sample in a study of T cell changes during pregnancy in multiple sclerosis. Produced via immunoSEQ multiplex PCR; TCRdb's table is partial and in-frame only. Counted here are approximately 89,000 clones, 94% occurring once; the ten biggest clones make up about 0.8%. The material was peripheral blood, obtained in the third trimester of pregnancy. These receptors came from a female donor with multiple sclerosis, enrolled in a pregnancy study. The CDR3 runs from the conserved cysteine through the conserved F or W. Fields, in order: CDR3 protein, CDR3 DNA, clone size, J gene, D gene, V gene. A D gene is named only where the DNA matches it firmly. A row's size may be missing; if present it is once, few, many or a size class.

CDR3 protein: CASSPRGGTVNEKLFF
CDR3 DNA: TGTGCCAGCAGCCCCCGGGGGGGGACAGTAAATGAAAAACTGTTTTTT
clone size: once
J gene: TRBJ1-4
D gene: TRBD1
V gene: TRBV9

CDR3 protein: CASSLVLAGVDEQFF
CDR3 DNA: TGTGCCAGCAGCTTGGTCCTAGCGGGAGTGGATGAGCAGTTCTTC
clone size: .
J gene: TRBJ2-1
D gene: TRBD2
V gene: TRBV5-5

CDR3 protein: CASSLAGQEGETQYF
CDR3 DNA: TGTGCCAGCAGCTTAGCGGGGCAGGAAGGAGAGACCCAGTACTTC
clone size: .
J gene: TRBJ2-5
D gene: .
V gene: TRBV7-9

CDR3 protein: CASSLASGDADTQYF
CDR3 DNA: TGTGCCAGCAGTTTAGCTAGCGGGGATGCAGATACGCAGTATTTT
clone size: .
J gene: TRBJ2-3
D gene: TRBD2
V gene: TRBV27

CDR3 protein: CASSLGRVNYGYTF
CDR3 DNA: TGTGCCAGCAGCTTGGGCAGGGTTAACTATGGCTACACCTTC
clone size: .
J gene: TRBJ1-2
D gene: .
V gene: TRBV7-9

CDR3 protein: CASSVLGTEAFF
CDR3 DNA: TGTGCCAGCAGCGTCCTCGGCACTGAAGCTTTCTTT
clone size: .
J gene: TRBJ1-1
D gene: .
V gene: TRBV9

CDR3 protein: CASRQGTAYEQYF
CDR3 DNA: TGTGCCAGCAGACAGGGAACGGCCTACGAGCAGTACTTC
clone size: .
J gene: TRBJ2-7
D gene: .
V gene: TRBV27

CDR3 protein: CASGTLAGGSTDTQYF
CDR3 DNA: TGTGCCAGCGGGACCCTAGCGGGGGGGTCCACAGATACGCAGTATTTT
clone size: .
J gene: TRBJ2-3
D gene: TRBD2
V gene: TRBV7-6

CDR3 protein: CASRVRLAGTQETQYF
CDR3 DNA: TGTGCCAGCAGGGTACGACTAGCGGGGACCCAAGAGACCCAGTACTTC
clone size: once
J gene: TRBJ2-5
D gene: TRBD2
V gene: TRBV2

CDR3 protein: CAWRGQGGYATNEKLFF
CDR3 DNA: TGTGCCTGGAGAGGACAGGGGGGATATGCAACTAATGAAAAACTGTTTTTT
clone size: .
J gene: TRBJ1-4
D gene: TRBD1
V gene: TRBV30

CDR3 protein: CASSTTLTGGTYGYTF
CDR3 DNA: TGTGCCAGCAGCACAACCCTGACAGGGGGGACCTATGGCTACACCTTC
clone size: .
J gene: TRBJ1-2
D gene: TRBD1
V gene: TRBV5-4

CDR3 protein: CSALGQGKDTQYF
CDR3 DNA: TGCAGCGCCCTCGGACAGGGAAAAGATACGCAGTATTTT
clone size: once
J gene: TRBJ2-3
D gene: TRBD1
V gene: TRBV29-1

CDR3 protein: CASSLLPGVKGLAGSSYNEQFF
CDR3 DNA: TGTGCCAGCAGCCTCCTCCCAGGGGTGAAAGGACTAGCGGGAAGCTCCTACAATGAGCAGTTCTTC
clone size: .
J gene: TRBJ2-1
D gene: TRBD2
V gene: TRBV9

CDR3 protein: CASSSFSYEQYF
CDR3 DNA: TGTGCCAGCAGCTCCTTCTCCTACGAGCAGTACTTC
clone size: .
J gene: TRBJ2-7
D gene: .
V gene: TRBV11-2

CDR3 protein: CASSLEHTDTQYF
CDR3 DNA: TGTGCCAGCAGCTTGGAACACACAGATACGCAGTATTTT
clone size: .
J gene: TRBJ2-3
D gene: .
V gene: TRBV5-6

CDR3 protein: CASSRSTGTGLTNLIVAFF
CDR3 DNA: TGTGCCAGCAGCCGCTCGACAGGGACAGGGCTGACGAATTTAATAGTAGCTTTCTTT
clone size: .
J gene: TRBJ1-1
D gene: TRBD1
V gene: TRBV27

CDR3 protein: CASSLVLEPTQYF
CDR3 DNA: TGTGCCAGCAGTTTGGTACTGGAGCCGACGCAGTATTTT
clone size: .
J gene: TRBJ2-3
D gene: .
V gene: TRBV7-9

CDR3 protein: CAWSPSGNEQFF
CDR3 DNA: TGTGCCTGGAGTCCCTCGGGGAATGAGCAGTTCTTC
clone size: .
J gene: TRBJ2-1
D gene: .
V gene: TRBV30

CDR3 protein: CASSQAALAGGITDTQYF
CDR3 DNA: TGTGCCAGCAGCCAAGCCGCACTAGCGGGAGGAATAACAGATACGCAGTATTTT
clone size: .
J gene: TRBJ2-3
D gene: TRBD2
V gene: TRBV14

CDR3 protein: CASRPTGTGVNQPQHF
CDR3 DNA: TGTGCCAGCAGACCGACCGGGACAGGGGTTAATCAGCCCCAGCATTTT
clone size: .
J gene: TRBJ1-5
D gene: TRBD1
V gene: TRBV2

CDR3 protein: CASSELASDTYEQYF
CDR3 DNA: TGTGCCAGCAGCGAGCTAGCTAGCGACACCTACGAGCAGTACTTC
clone size: .
J gene: TRBJ2-7
D gene: .
V gene: TRBV7-6

CDR3 protein: CASSGGAAEQFF
CDR3 DNA: TGTGCCAGCAGCGGCGGTGCTGCTGAGCAGTTCTTC
clone size: .
J gene: TRBJ2-1
D gene: .
V gene: TRBV7-8

CDR3 protein: CASNGVAYEQYF
CDR3 DNA: TGTGCCAGCAACGGGGTGGCCTACGAGCAGTACTTC
clone size: few
J gene: TRBJ2-7
D gene: .
V gene: TRBV25-1

CDR3 protein: CASGGTAISYEQYF
CDR3 DNA: TGTGCCAGCGGCGGGACAGCCATCTCCTACGAGCAGTACTTC
clone size: .
J gene: TRBJ2-7
D gene: .
V gene: TRBV21-1

CDR3 protein: CASSSRWAGPHNEQFF
CDR3 DNA: TGTGCCAGCAGCTCTCGCTGGGCGGGACCGCACAATGAGCAGTTCTTC
clone size: .
J gene: TRBJ2-1
D gene: .
V gene: TRBV5-6

CDR3 protein: CASSITGTGVGYEQFF
CDR3 DNA: TGTGCCAGCAGTATAACCGGGACAGGGGTGGGTTATGAGCAGTTCTTC
clone size: .
J gene: TRBJ2-1
D gene: TRBD1
V gene: TRBV9

CDR3 protein: CASSGRTSGRLETQYF
CDR3 DNA: TGCGCCAGCAGCGGGAGAACTAGCGGGAGGTTGGAGACCCAGTACTTC
clone size: .
J gene: TRBJ2-5
D gene: TRBD2
V gene: TRBV5-1

CDR3 protein: CAWGASGPYEQYF
CDR3 DNA: TGTGCCTGGGGCGCTAGCGGCCCCTACGAGCAGTACTTC
clone size: .
J gene: TRBJ2-7
D gene: TRBD2
V gene: TRBV30

CDR3 protein: CASRAVTGTGNTIYF
CDR3 DNA: TGTGCCAGCAGGGCAGTTACAGGGACTGGAAACACCATATATTTT
clone size: few
J gene: TRBJ1-3
D gene: .
V gene: TRBV2

CDR3 protein: CASSTSTDTQYF
CDR3 DNA: TGTGCCAGCTCAACTAGCACAGATACGCAGTATTTT
clone size: .
J gene: TRBJ2-3
D gene: .
V gene: TRBV18

CDR3 protein: CASSPTGGRNYGYTF
CDR3 DNA: TGTGCCAGCAGTCCGACAGGGGGCCGAAACTATGGCTACACCTTC
clone size: .
J gene: TRBJ1-2
D gene: TRBD1
V gene: TRBV27

CDR3 protein: CATSRGAETGETQYF
CDR3 DNA: TGTGCCACCAGCAGAGGTGCTGAGACAGGAGAGACCCAGTACTTC
clone size: .
J gene: TRBJ2-5
D gene: .
V gene: TRBV15

CDR3 protein: CASSSPKAGGPNTQYF
CDR3 DNA: TGTGCCAGCAGCTCCCCCAAGGCGGGAGGGCCAAATACGCAGTATTTT
clone size: .
J gene: TRBJ2-3
D gene: TRBD2
V gene: TRBV5-4

CDR3 protein: CASSSLTGLAGELFF
CDR3 DNA: TGTGCCAGCAGCTCCCTGACAGGGTTGGCCGGGGAGCTGTTTTTT
clone size: .
J gene: TRBJ2-2
D gene: TRBD1
V gene: TRBV27

CDR3 protein: CASSRDRDGYTF
CDR3 DNA: TGCGCCAGCAGCCGAGACAGGGATGGCTACACCTTC
clone size: few
J gene: TRBJ1-2
D gene: TRBD1
V gene: TRBV5-1

CDR3 protein: CASKPGRSGSSETQYF
CDR3 DNA: TGCGCCAGCAAGCCCGGGCGGAGCGGGAGTTCTGAGACCCAGTACTTC
clone size: once
J gene: TRBJ2-5
D gene: TRBD2
V gene: TRBV10-1

CDR3 protein: CASSAPTRGRSDEQFF
CDR3 DNA: TGTGCCAGCAGCGCGCCAACTCGAGGCCGCAGCGATGAGCAGTTCTTC
clone size: few
J gene: TRBJ2-1
D gene: .
V gene: TRBV9

CDR3 protein: CASKGISGWDYGYTF
CDR3 DNA: TGTGCCAGCAAGGGGATAAGCGGGTGGGACTATGGCTACACCTTC
clone size: .
J gene: TRBJ1-2
D gene: .
V gene: TRBV9

CDR3 protein: CASSPQALAASYNEQFF
CDR3 DNA: TGTGCCAGCAGCCCCCAGGCGCTAGCAGCCTCCTACAATGAGCAGTTCTTC
clone size: .
J gene: TRBJ2-1
D gene: .
V gene: TRBV4-2

CDR3 protein: CASSSRSSGHIYGYTF
CDR3 DNA: TGTGCCAGCAGCTCGAGGAGTTCGGGACACATATATGGCTACACCTTC
clone size: .
J gene: TRBJ1-2
D gene: .
V gene: TRBV7-9

CDR3 protein: CASSLGGGPGQETQYF
CDR3 DNA: TGTGCCAGCAGCTTAGGGGGGGGTCCGGGACAAGAGACCCAGTACTTC
clone size: .
J gene: TRBJ2-5
D gene: TRBD2
V gene: TRBV7-2

CDR3 protein: CASSLEAGTSGGRETQYF
CDR3 DNA: TGTGCCAGCAGCTTAGAAGCCGGGACTAGCGGAGGGAGAGAGACCCAGTACTTC
clone size: .
J gene: TRBJ2-5
D gene: TRBD2
V gene: TRBV13

CDR3 protein: CAWSLRTGKRYTF
CDR3 DNA: TGTGCCTGGTCCCTACGGACAGGTAAACGCTACACCTTC
clone size: few
J gene: TRBJ1-2
D gene: TRBD1
V gene: TRBV30

CDR3 protein: CSVGTGNYGYTF
CDR3 DNA: TGCAGCGTTGGAACAGGGAACTATGGCTACACCTTC
clone size: .
J gene: TRBJ1-2
D gene: .
V gene: TRBV29-1

CDR3 protein: CASSRGGEGNTIYF
CDR3 DNA: TGTGCCAGCAGCAGAGGGGGAGAGGGAAACACCATATATTTT
clone size: once
J gene: TRBJ1-3
D gene: .
V gene: TRBV2

CDR3 protein: CASSQDLMAFYGYTF
CDR3 DNA: TGTGCCAGCAGCCAAGACCTTATGGCTTTCTATGGCTACACCTTC
clone size: .
J gene: TRBJ1-2
D gene: .
V gene: TRBV4-2

CDR3 protein: CASRLSGGVSYNEQFF
CDR3 DNA: TGTGCCAGTAGACTTAGCGGGGGGGTGAGTTACAATGAGCAGTTCTTC
clone size: once
J gene: TRBJ2-1
D gene: TRBD2
V gene: TRBV19

CDR3 protein: CASSLKGTYRGYTF
CDR3 DNA: TGTGCCAGCAGTTTAAAGGGAACGTACAGGGGCTACACCTTC
clone size: .
J gene: TRBJ1-2
D gene: .
V gene: TRBV27

CDR3 protein: CASSPRGGTGGTEAFF
CDR3 DNA: TGTGCCAGCAGCCCCCGTGGCGGGACAGGGGGAACTGAAGCTTTCTTT
clone size: .
J gene: TRBJ1-1
D gene: TRBD1
V gene: TRBV28

CDR3 protein: CASLSKRSTNEKLFF
CDR3 DNA: TGTGCCAGTTTGTCGAAGCGGTCAACTAATGAAAAACTGTTTTTT
clone size: .
J gene: TRBJ1-4
D gene: .
V gene: TRBV19

CDR3 protein: CASSLDQGYEQYF
CDR3 DNA: TGTGCCAGCAGCTTAGATCAGGGCTACGAGCAGTACTTC
clone size: .
J gene: TRBJ2-7
D gene: .
V gene: TRBV11-2

CDR3 protein: CASSIGGVPYNEQFF
CDR3 DNA: TGTGCCAGTAGTATCGGGGGAGTTCCCTACAATGAGCAGTTCTTC
clone size: once
J gene: TRBJ2-1
D gene: .
V gene: TRBV19

CDR3 protein: CAWSRGGPDEQFF
CDR3 DNA: TGTGCCTGGAGTAGGGGAGGGCCCGATGAGCAGTTCTTC
clone size: .
J gene: TRBJ2-1
D gene: TRBD2
V gene: TRBV30

CDR3 protein: CASSLHQGLAWYNEQFF
CDR3 DNA: TGTGCCAGCAGTCTGCACCAAGGACTAGCGTGGTACAATGAGCAGTTCTTC
clone size: .
J gene: TRBJ2-1
D gene: TRBD2
V gene: TRBV28

CDR3 protein: CASSEADFTSRGDEQFF
CDR3 DNA: TGTGCCAGCAGTGAAGCCGATTTCACATCTCGGGGGGATGAGCAGTTCTTC
clone size: .
J gene: TRBJ2-1
D gene: TRBD2
V gene: TRBV6-1

CDR3 protein: CASSFFIRGDYGYTF
CDR3 DNA: TGTGCCAGCAGCTTTTTTATCAGGGGTGACTATGGCTACACCTTC
clone size: once
J gene: TRBJ1-2
D gene: .
V gene: TRBV7-8